This is a list of T cell receptor beta chains from one sample in a study of CD8 T cells in Susac syndrome. TCRdb re-called the immunoSEQ multiplex PCR reads with MiXCR, one entry per CDR3 protein. Of 100,000 or so distinct CDR3 sequences listed, about 95% are singletons. Sequencing used CD4+ T cells from PBMCs. The source of these receptors is a human donor with Susac syndrome. Both conserved end residues are part of each CDR3. Each record gives: D gene, clone size, V gene, J gene, CDR3 protein, CDR3 DNA. The D gene is left open where the match is weak. Clone size is stated in some rows and not others, as once, few, many or a class when expanded.

>NA|NA|TRBV7-2|TRBJ2-1
CASSFLAGNEQFF
TGTGCCAGCAGCTTTTTAGCTGGGAATGAGCAGTTCTTC
>NA|once|TRBV20-1|TRBJ1-2
CSAPGQANYGYTF
TGCAGTGCCCCAGGCCAGGCAAACTATGGCTACACCTTC
>TRBD2|NA|TRBV20-1|TRBJ2-1
CSAAGLTGDEQFF
TGCAGTGCTGCGGGACTAACGGGGGATGAGCAGTTCTTC
>NA|NA|TRBV28|TRBJ2-1
CASSLGGPPSSYNEQFF
TGTGCCAGCAGCCTCGGGGGCCCTCCTAGCTCCTACAATGAGCAGTTCTTC
>NA|once|TRBV4-2|TRBJ2-6
CASSQKGSDSGANVLTF
TGTGCCAGCAGCCAAAAAGGAAGCGACTCTGGGGCCAACGTCCTGACTTTC
>NA|NA|TRBV6-6|TRBJ2-7
CASSYRGGEQYF
TGTGCCAGCAGTTACAGGGGGGGAGAGCAGTACTTC
>NA|NA|TRBV20-1|TRBJ2-5
CSVIPQETQYF
TGCAGTGTTATTCCACAAGAGACCCAGTACTTC
>TRBD2|NA|TRBV4-2|TRBJ2-1
CASSRQTLGEGEQFF
TGTGCCAGCAGCAGACAAACCTTAGGGGAGGGTGAGCAGTTCTTC
>NA|NA|TRBV15|TRBJ2-7
CATSPRGRAGYEQYF
TGTGCCACCAGCCCTCGTGGGAGAGCGGGCTACGAGCAGTACTTC
>TRBD1|NA|TRBV2|TRBJ1-2
CASSGTGTGYTF
TGTGCCAGCAGCGGGACAGGGACCGGCTACACCTTC
>NA|NA|TRBV7-2|TRBJ1-2
CASSASVGTNYGYTF
TGTGCCAGCAGCGCCTCCGTTGGAACTAACTATGGCTACACCTTC
>NA|NA|TRBV21-1|TRBJ1-6
CASSKWGRYNSPLHF
TGTGCCAGCAGCAAATGGGGCAGATATAATTCACCCCTCCACTTT
>NA|NA|TRBV30|TRBJ1-3
CAWRRRSGNTIYF
TGTGCCTGGAGGAGGCGCTCTGGAAACACCATATATTTT
>NA|NA|TRBV5-6|TRBJ2-3
CASSFNLQTDTQYF
TGTGCCAGCAGCTTTAATTTACAGACAGATACGCAGTATTTT
>NA|NA|TRBV7-2|TRBJ1-1
CASSRQTGNTEAFF
TGTGCCAGCAGCCGTCAAACAGGGAACACTGAAGCTTTCTTT
>TRBD2|NA|TRBV14|TRBJ2-1
CASSQDVLAGGYNEQFF
TGTGCCAGCAGCCAAGACGTCCTAGCGGGGGGTTACAATGAGCAGTTCTTC
>NA|NA|TRBV5-1|TRBJ1-1
CASSFEGQRNTEAFF
TGCGCCAGCAGCTTTGAAGGACAGAGGAACACTGAAGCTTTCTTT
>NA|few|TRBV28|TRBJ2-7
CASSLGGPYEQYF
TGTGCCAGCAGTTTAGGTGGTCCCTACGAGCAGTACTTC
>NA|NA|TRBV20-1|TRBJ2-5
CSATRSGVEETQYF
TGCAGTGCGACCCGGTCGGGGGTTGAGGAGACCCAGTACTTC
>NA|NA|TRBV27|TRBJ2-4
CASSLSIVDIQYF
TGTGCCAGCAGTTTATCGATTGTTGACATTCAGTACTTC